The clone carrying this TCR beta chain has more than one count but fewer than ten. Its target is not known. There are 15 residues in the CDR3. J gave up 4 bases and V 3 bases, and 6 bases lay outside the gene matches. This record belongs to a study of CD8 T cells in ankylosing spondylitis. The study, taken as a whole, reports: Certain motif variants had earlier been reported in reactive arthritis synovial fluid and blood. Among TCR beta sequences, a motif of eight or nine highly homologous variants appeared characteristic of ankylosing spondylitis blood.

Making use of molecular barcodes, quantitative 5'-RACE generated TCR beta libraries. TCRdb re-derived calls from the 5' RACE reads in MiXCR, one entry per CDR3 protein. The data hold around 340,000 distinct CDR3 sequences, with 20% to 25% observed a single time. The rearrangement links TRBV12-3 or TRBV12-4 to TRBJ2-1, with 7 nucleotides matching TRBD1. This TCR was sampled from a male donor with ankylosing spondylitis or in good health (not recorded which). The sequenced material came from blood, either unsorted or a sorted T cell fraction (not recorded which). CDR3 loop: CASSFSGTDYNEQFF. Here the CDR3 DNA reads TGTGCCAGCAGTTTCTCCGGGACAGATTACAATGAGCAGTTCTTC.